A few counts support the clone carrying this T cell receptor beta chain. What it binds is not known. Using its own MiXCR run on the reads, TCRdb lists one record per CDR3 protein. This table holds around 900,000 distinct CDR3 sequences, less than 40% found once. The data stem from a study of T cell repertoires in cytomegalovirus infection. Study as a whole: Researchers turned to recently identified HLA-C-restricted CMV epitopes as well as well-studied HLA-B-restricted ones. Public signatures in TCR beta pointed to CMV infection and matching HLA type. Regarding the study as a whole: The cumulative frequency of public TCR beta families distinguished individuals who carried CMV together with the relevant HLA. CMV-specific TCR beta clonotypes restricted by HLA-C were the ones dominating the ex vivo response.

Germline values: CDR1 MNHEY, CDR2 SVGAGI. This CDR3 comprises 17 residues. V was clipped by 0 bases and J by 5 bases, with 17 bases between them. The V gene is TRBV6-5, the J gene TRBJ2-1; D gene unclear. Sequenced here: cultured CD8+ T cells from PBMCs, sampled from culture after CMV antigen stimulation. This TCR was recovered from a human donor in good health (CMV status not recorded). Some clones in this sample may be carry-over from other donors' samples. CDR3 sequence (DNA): TGTGCCAGCAGTTACTCGACCTTGCAGCCCGACCACAATGAGCAGTTCTTC. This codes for CASSYSTLQPDHNEQFF.